These 11 T cell receptor beta chains originate from one sample sequenced in a study of molecular identifiers for immune sequencing clone quantification. In TCRdb, the PCR reads were re-called with MiXCR into one record per CDR3 protein. Altogether nearly 650,000 distinct CDR3 sequences are present, roughly 27% being singletons, with the ten largest covering 0.7% to 0.95%. The sequenced sample consisted of naive CD8+ T cells from blood, with Jurkat cell RNA spiked in. The sample's subset: FACS-sorted CD8+CD4-CCR7+CD45RA+ naive T cells. Receptors originate from a human donor in good health. Some libraries in this study had Jurkat cell RNA spiked in.

This clonotype was counted a single time. One base away lies a much larger clone, so this may be a sequencing read error. V is TRBV24-1 and J is TRBJ2-3; D unresolved. There are 17 residues in the CDR3. Germline V gene data show CDR1 as KGHDR and CDR2 as SFDVKD. The DNA for the CDR3 is TGTGCCGCCAGTGATTTGCCCCAGAGCGCAAGCACAGATACGCAGTATTTT. Its protein is CAASDLPQSASTDTQYF.

This clonotype was found many times. The rearrangement joins TRBV6-2 or TRBV6-3 to TRBJ2-1; 14 bases are a match to TRBD2. J lost 9 bases, V lost 6 bases, and 1 base had no gene match. This CDR3 spans 13 amino acids. Germline lookup yields CDR1 MNHEY and CDR2 SVGEGT. CDR3 residues: CASSGLAGGEQFF. DNA of the CDR3: TGTGCCAGCAGCGGACTAGCGGGAGGTGAGCAGTTCTTC.

This clonotype occurred a few times. An end of the junction differs from the germline gene, which may be a read error. The rearrangement uses TRBV5-3 and TRBJ2-7, with D tentatively TRBD1 or TRBD2 (5 bases each). TRBV5-3 is known as an ORF, though its function is uncertain. The CDR3 runs to 12 residues. The DNA for the CDR3 is TGTGCCAGCAGCTTGGCCGAGGGGTGGCAGTACTTC. Translated, it gives CASSLAEGWQYF.

This clonotype was recorded only once. This could be a read error, since a much larger clone is one nucleotide away. V and J are TRBV28 and TRBJ2-3; 9 nucleotides line up with TRBD2. The CDR3 has 16 amino acids. Germline loops: CDR1 MDHEN, CDR2 SYDVKM. The CDR3 loop is CASSLLLAGTTDTRYF. The CDR3 region has the DNA TGTGCCAGCAGTTTATTGCTAGCGGGAACCACAGATACGCGGTATTTT.

This clonotype was recorded many times. The CDR3 region is CASSLAFTQTQYF. CDR3 DNA sequence: TGTGCCAGCAGTTTAGCGTTCACCCAGACCCAGTACTTC. The gene calls are TRBV12-3 or TRBV12-4 and TRBJ2-5, with D unresolved. This CDR3 spans 13 amino acids. V lost 0 bases and J lost 6, with 8 bases in between.

This clonotype was seen only a few times. The chain recombines TRBV19 with TRBJ1-2; TRBD1 aligns across 12 bases. Germline V CDR1 and CDR2: LNHDA, SQIVND (reference sequence). This CDR3 is 17 amino acids long. J gave up 5 bases and V 5 bases, and 12 bases lay outside the gene matches. CDR3 protein: CASSPYAGTGGMYGYTF. In DNA form, the CDR3 reads TGTGCCAGTAGTCCATATGCCGGGACAGGGGGCATGTATGGCTACACCTTC.

This rearrangement joins TRBV20-1 to TRBJ1-3; D ambiguous. Germline V gene lookup returns CDR1 DFQATT and CDR2 SNEGSKA (reference sequence). This CDR3 spans 14 amino acids. With 1 base removed from V and 0 bases from J, the gap between germline ends came to 7 bases. The CDR3 DNA reads as TGCAGTGCTAGAGTACCGTACTCTGGAAACACCATATATTTT. Its protein product is CSARVPYSGNTIYF.

The sample holds a few counts of this clonotype. With a much larger clone just one base away, this may be a read error. The CDR3: CASKTGGTEAYF. Here the CDR3 DNA reads TGCGCCAGCAAGACAGGGGGAACTGAAGCTTACTTT. The V gene is TRBV4-1, the J gene TRBJ1-1; 9 positions agree with TRBD1. The CDR3 spans 12 residues. The germline CDR1 and CDR2 sequences are MGHRA and YSYEKL.

A remark on this clonotype: The junction departs from the called germline gene at one end, perhaps through a read error. The chain carries TRBV7-9 and TRBJ2-7; D is ambiguous. Germline CDR1 reads SEHNR; CDR2 reads FQNEAQ (reference sequence). The CDR3 runs to 14 residues. CDR3 protein: CAGSPRTDAYEQYF. CDR3 DNA sequence: TGTGCCGGCAGCCCAAGGACGGACGCCTACGAGCAGTACTTC.

The V call is TRBV15, the J call TRBJ2-2; tentative D call: TRBD2 (5 bases). The germline CDR1 and CDR2 sequences are LNHNV and YYDKDF (reference sequence). The V and J ends lost 2 bases and 4 bases respectively, with 11 bases between them. The CDR3 contains 15 residues. CDR3 sequence (DNA): TGTGCCACCAGCAGAACAAGCGGTCCCACCGGGGAGCTGTTTTTT. Translation gives CATSRTSGPTGELFF.

The chain recombines TRBV6-5 with TRBJ2-7, with TRBD2 matching over 7 bases. Trimming cost V 5 bases and J 2 bases; bases outside gene matches: 3. Germline CDR1 reads MNHEY; CDR2 reads SVGAGI. The CDR3 contains 13 residues. The CDR3 DNA is TGTGCCAGCAGTGCGGGAGAAACCTACGAGCAGTACTTC. Encoded protein: CASSAGETYEQYF.